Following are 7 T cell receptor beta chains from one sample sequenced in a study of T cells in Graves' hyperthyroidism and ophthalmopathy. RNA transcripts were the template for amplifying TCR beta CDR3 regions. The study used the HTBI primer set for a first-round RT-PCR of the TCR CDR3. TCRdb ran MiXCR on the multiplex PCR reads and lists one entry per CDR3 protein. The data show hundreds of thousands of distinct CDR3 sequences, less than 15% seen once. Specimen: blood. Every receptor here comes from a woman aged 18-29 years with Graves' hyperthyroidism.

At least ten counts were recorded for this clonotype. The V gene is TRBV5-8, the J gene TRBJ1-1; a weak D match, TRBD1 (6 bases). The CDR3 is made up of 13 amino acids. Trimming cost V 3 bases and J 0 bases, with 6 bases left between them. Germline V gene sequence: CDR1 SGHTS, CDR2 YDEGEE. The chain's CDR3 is CASSWTVNTEAFF. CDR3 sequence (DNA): TGTGCCAGCAGCTGGACAGTGAACACTGAAGCTTTCTTT.

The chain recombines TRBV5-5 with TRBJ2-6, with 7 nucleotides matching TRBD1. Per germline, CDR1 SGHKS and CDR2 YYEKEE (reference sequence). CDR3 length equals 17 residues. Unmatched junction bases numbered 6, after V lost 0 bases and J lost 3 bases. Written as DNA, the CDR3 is TGTGCCAGCAGCTTGGTACCGGGACAGAGTGGGGCCAACGTCCTGACTTTC. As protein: CASSLVPGQSGANVLTF.

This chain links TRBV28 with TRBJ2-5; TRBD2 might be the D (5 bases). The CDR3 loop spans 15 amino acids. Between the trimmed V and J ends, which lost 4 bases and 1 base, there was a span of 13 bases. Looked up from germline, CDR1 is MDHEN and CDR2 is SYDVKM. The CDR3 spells CASSWLRVGQETQYF. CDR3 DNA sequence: TGTGCCAGCAGTTGGTTGCGGGTGGGCCAAGAGACCCAGTACTTC.

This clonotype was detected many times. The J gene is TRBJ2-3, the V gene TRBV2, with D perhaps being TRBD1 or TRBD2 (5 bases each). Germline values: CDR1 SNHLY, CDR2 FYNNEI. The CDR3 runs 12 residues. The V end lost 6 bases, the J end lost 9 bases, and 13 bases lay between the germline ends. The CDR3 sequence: CASSTTGRTQYF. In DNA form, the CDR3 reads TGTGCCAGCAGCACGACGGGACGGACGCAGTATTTT.

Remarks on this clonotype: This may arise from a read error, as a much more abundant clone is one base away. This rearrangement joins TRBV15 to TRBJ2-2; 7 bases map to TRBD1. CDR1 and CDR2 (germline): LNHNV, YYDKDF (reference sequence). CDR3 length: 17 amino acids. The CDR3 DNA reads TGTGTCACCAGCTGGCCGGGGCAGGGGGAGAACACCGGGGAGCTGTTTTTT. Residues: CVTSWPGQGENTGELFF. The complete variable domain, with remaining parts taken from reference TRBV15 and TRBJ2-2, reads DAMVIQNPRYQVTQFGKPVTLSCSQTLNHNVMYWYQQKSSQAPKLLFHYYDKDFNNEADTPDNFQSRRPNTSFCFLDIRSPGLGDTAMYLCVTSWPGQGENTGELFFGEGSRLTVL.

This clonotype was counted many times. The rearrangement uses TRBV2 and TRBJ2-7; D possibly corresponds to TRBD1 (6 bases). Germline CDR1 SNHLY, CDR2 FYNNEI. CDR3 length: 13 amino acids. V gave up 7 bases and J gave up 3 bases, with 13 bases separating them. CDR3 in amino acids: CASTKDSRYEQYF. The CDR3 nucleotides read TGTGCCAGCACCAAGGACAGCCGCTACGAGCAGTACTTC.

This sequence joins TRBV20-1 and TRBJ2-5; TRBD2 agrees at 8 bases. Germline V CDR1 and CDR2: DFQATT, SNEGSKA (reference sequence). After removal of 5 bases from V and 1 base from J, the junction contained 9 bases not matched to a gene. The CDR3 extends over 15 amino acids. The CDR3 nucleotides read TGCAGTGCTCGGTCGTCCGGGAGGGTCCAAGAGACCCAGTACTTC. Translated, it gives CSARSSGRVQETQYF.